The rows below give T cell receptor beta chains drawn from one sample of a study of beta chain features in type 1 diabetes. The assay was immunoSEQ multiplex PCR, and TCRdb's table has in-frame clones only and misses some. The sample lists roughly 130,000 clones, about a tenth occurring once. The sequenced sample was central memory CD4+ T cells from blood. These receptors were taken from a man between 18 and 35 years old in good health. The CDR3 runs from the conserved cysteine through the conserved F or W. The order of the fields is D gene, clone size, J gene, V gene, CDR3 DNA, CDR3 protein. The D gene is left open where the match is weak. The size of a clone is reported for some rows only, either as once, few or many, or as a class for expanded clones.

>.|few|TRBJ2-7|TRBV30
TGTGCCTGGACAAGGGGCCCCGTATCAGGAGAGCAGTACTTC
CAWTRGPVSGEQYF
>TRBD2|few|TRBJ2-3|TRBV18
TGTGCCAGCTCTCGGACTAGCGGAGATACGCAGTATTTT
CASSRTSGDTQYF
>.|few|TRBJ2-1|TRBV7-8
TGTGCCAGCAGCAATTGGCAAGATGAGCAGTTCTTC
CASSNWQDEQFF
>TRBD2|few|TRBJ2-7|TRBV7-9
TGTGCCAGCAGCTTCCTAGCGGGGGGCTCCCACGAGCAGTACTTC
CASSFLAGGSHEQYF
>TRBD1|.|TRBJ2-1|TRBV7-2
TGTGCCAGCAGCCCTACAGGGGTGGGTGAGCAGTTCTTC
CASSPTGVGEQFF
>TRBD2|few|TRBJ2-1|TRBV5-1
TGCGCCAGCAGCTTGGTTCTAGCGGGGGAAGAGCAGTTCTTC
CASSLVLAGEEQFF
>TRBD2|few|TRBJ2-3|TRBV4-1
TGCGCCAGCAGCCAAGGGACTAGCGAGAGCACAGATACGCAGTATTTT
CASSQGTSESTDTQYF
>TRBD1|few|TRBJ2-7|TRBV6-5
TGTGCCAGCAGTTACTCCGGACAGGGTTCCTACGAGCAGTACTTC
CASSYSGQGSYEQYF
>.|.|TRBJ1-3|TRBV20-1
TGCAGTGCCCCCATTGGAAACACCATATATTTT
CSAPIGNTIYF
>.|few|TRBJ1-5|TRBV6-6
TGTGCCAGCAGGATACAGGGCAATCAGCCCCAGCATTTT
CASRIQGNQPQHF
>TRBD1|few|TRBJ1-1|TRBV5-1
TGCGCCAGCAGCGGGCAGACAGGGGTAAACACTGAAGCTTTCTTT
CASSGQTGVNTEAFF
>TRBD2|few|TRBJ2-3|TRBV5-4
TGTGCCAGCAGCTTGAGAACTAGCGGGGGGGCCGCAGATACGCAGTATTTT
CASSLRTSGGAADTQYF
>.|few|TRBJ2-5|TRBV11-3
TGTGCCAGCAGCTTAGCCGGGGAGACCCAGTACTTC
CASSLAGETQYF
>.|.|TRBJ2-1|TRBV9
TGTGCCAGCAGCACCGGTGGCGGGGTCGGTTTCAATGAGCAGTTCTTC
CASSTGGGVGFNEQFF
>TRBD2|few|TRBJ2-5|TRBV9
TGTGCCAGCAGCGTAGAGGGCCTAGTAGCGGGGCGGCAAGAGACCCAGTACTTC
CASSVEGLVAGRQETQYF
>.|many|TRBJ1-2|TRBV5-4
TGTGCCAGCAGCTTGCTCGGGGGAGGTGGCTACACCTTC
CASSLLGGGGYTF
>TRBD2|few|TRBJ2-1|TRBV5-6
TGTGCCAGCAGCTTGGCGGGGGGAGGCCATGAGCAGTTCTTC
CASSLAGGGHEQFF
>TRBD1|many|TRBJ1-1|TRBV7-2
TGTGCCACGAGGGGGCAGAACACTGAAGCTTTCTTT
CATRGQNTEAFF
>.|many|TRBJ2-6|TRBV11-2
TGTGCCACCGGGGATTCTGGGGCCAACGTCCTGACTTTC
CATGDSGANVLTF
>.|few|TRBJ2-4|TRBV11-2
TGTGCCAGCAGCTTAAGGCAGGGAGGAAACATTCAGTACTTC
CASSLRQGGNIQYF
>TRBD1|few|TRBJ2-6|TRBV5-1
TGCGCCAGCAGCCTACCATCGACAGGGGCCGGGGCCAACGTCCTGACTTTC
CASSLPSTGAGANVLTF
>TRBD1|few|TRBJ1-6|TRBV28
TGTGCCAGCAGGGGGACAGAGAAGCCCCCGGAAAATTCACCCCTCCACTTT
CASRGTEKPPENSPLHF
>.|few|TRBJ1-2|TRBV14
TGTGCCAGCAGCCAGGAATCAGGATTGAATGGCTACACCTTC
CASSQESGLNGYTF
>.|.|TRBJ2-5|TRBV7-2
TGTGCCAGCAGCCGGTCAGGGGGGATAGGAGAGACCCAGTACTTC
CASSRSGGIGETQYF
>TRBD1|few|TRBJ1-6|TRBV5-1
TGCGCCAGCAACTACAGGACAGGGAGTAATTCACCCCTCCACTTT
CASNYRTGSNSPLHF
>.|.|TRBJ2-7|TRBV6-6
TGTGCCAGCAGTTACGGACAGCTCTCCTACGAGCAGTACTTC
CASSYGQLSYEQYF
>TRBD1|few|TRBJ2-7|TRBV5-1
TGCGCCAGCAGCCCCTCGACAGGGCCCTACGAGCAGTACTTC
CASSPSTGPYEQYF
>.|few|TRBJ1-2|TRBV9
TGTGCCAGCAGCAGAACAGGGAACTATGGCTACACCTTC
CASSRTGNYGYTF
>TRBD2|few|TRBJ2-1|TRBV7-2
TGTGCCAGCAGAATAGCGGGGAACAATGAGCAGTTCTTC
CASRIAGNNEQFF
>.|.|TRBJ2-5|TRBV11-2
TGTGCCAGCAGCTTAGGGAGGAGGGGGGGAGAGACCCAGTACTTC
CASSLGRRGGETQYF
>.|.|TRBJ1-2|TRBV2
TGTGCCAGCAGTCCCTCGGGACATCTCTATGGCTACACCTTC
CASSPSGHLYGYTF
>TRBD1|few|TRBJ2-7|TRBV20-1
TGCAGTGCACAACAGGGGTATGGGCAGTACTTC
CSAQQGYGQYF
>.|.|TRBJ2-3|TRBV6-5
TGTGCCAGCAGTCCTGGGGGCTGGACAGATACGCAGTATTTT
CASSPGGWTDTQYF
>.|few|TRBJ2-3|TRBV5-4
TGTGCCAGCAGCTTGACTAGTCGCGGCACAGATACGCAGTATTTT
CASSLTSRGTDTQYF
>TRBD2|few|TRBJ2-3|TRBV5-6
TGTGCCAGCAGCCCTATGGGCGGGGGGGTTTTTAGCACAGATACGCAGTATTTT
CASSPMGGGVFSTDTQYF